This T cell receptor (beta chain) derives from a study of blood T cell repertoires in COVID-19. Across the study: There were acute and convalescent COVID-19 samples, and they came from the United States, Italy and Spain. T cells, B-cell-depleted T cells, or PBMCs provided the cDNA or gDNA that served as material.

In the authors' methods: Amplification of reference gene primers provided the estimated nucleated cell counts. The table came from immunoSEQ multiplex PCR; TCRdb's copy has only in-frame clones and leaves some out. V and J calls and clone size are given by that table; D and trimming were obtained from the DNA. In the table there are 150,000 to 190,000 clones, approximately 90% of which are singletons. This clone appeared once. The CDR3 spans 17 residues. Germline V lookup: CDR1 SGHTA, CDR2 FQGNSA. Germline trimming cut 4 bases from V and 3 bases from J; bases unmatched to any gene: 4. The J gene is TRBJ2-1, the V gene TRBV7-2; TRBD2 aligns across 15 bases. The TCR sequence derives from a woman aged 40 to 55 with acute or convalescent COVID-19. Sequencing was carried out using peripheral blood. The CDR3 protein is CASSYTGLAGGYNEQFF. The CDR3, as DNA: TGTGCCAGCAGCTACACGGGACTAGCGGGGGGCTACAATGAGCAGTTCTTC.